Each of the 25 T cell receptor beta chains below was sequenced from the same sample in a study of response to subunit inactivated influenza vaccine. Each CDR3 protein is one row after TCRdb ran MiXCR on the RT-PCR reads. The profile shows 300,000 to 350,000 distinct CDR3 sequences, approximately 23% of them singletons. Sample: PBMCs from blood, taken 21 months after vaccination. The source is a man aged 50 to 69 who received an inactivated influenza vaccine.

Only a few counts were recorded for this clonotype. The chain is built from TRBV25-1 and TRBJ1-2, with D perhaps TRBD1 (5 bases). The CDR3 sequence is 13 residues long. Trimming left V 4 bases short and J 7 bases short, with 13 bases between. CDR1 MGHDK and CDR2 SYGVNS come from the germline V gene. The CDR3 here is CASSVEGASGYTF. The CDR3 DNA follows: TGTGCCAGCAGTGTGGAAGGGGCGAGTGGCTACACCTTC.

The rearrangement uses TRBV6-1 and TRBJ1-5; no clear D gene. Per germline, CDR1 MNHNS and CDR2 SASEGT. V lost 6 bases and J lost 6, with 9 bases in between. There are 12 residues in the CDR3. CDR3 protein: CASRDAPQPQHF. For the CDR3, the DNA is TGTGCCAGCAGGGACGCTCCTCAGCCCCAGCATTTT.

This clonotype was found a few times. The V and J genes are TRBV30 and TRBJ1-1, with no clear D. The CDR3 sequence is 13 residues long. Germline V gene data show CDR1 as GTSNPN and CDR2 as SVGIG (reference sequence). The V end lost 4 bases, the J end lost 0 bases, and 9 bases lay between the germline ends. CDR3: CAWMATVNTEAFF. The CDR3 coding sequence is TGTGCCTGGATGGCCACAGTGAACACTGAAGCTTTCTTT.

J is TRBJ1-6 and V is TRBV5-5, with TRBD1 matching 8 bases. The germline V gene has CDR1 SGHKS and CDR2 YYEKEE (reference sequence). The CDR3 has 17 amino acids. The V segment lost 0 bases and the J segment 9 bases; nucleotides outside the gene matches: 11. Here the CDR3 DNA reads TGTGCCAGCAGCTTGGGCGAGTTGACAGGGGTGAGTTCACCCCTCCACTTT. As protein: CASSLGELTGVSSPLHF.

This clonotype was picked up a small number of times. The V call is TRBV27, the J call TRBJ2-1; TRBD2 matches 10 bases. After removal of 4 bases from V and 0 bases from J, the junction contained 9 bases not matched to a gene. This CDR3 is 18 amino acids long. From germline, CDR1 is MNHEY and CDR2 SMNVEV (reference sequence). This CDR3 is CASSYSSGGRSSYNEQFF. The DNA for the CDR3 is TGTGCCAGCAGTTATTCTAGCGGGGGCCGGAGCTCCTACAATGAGCAGTTCTTC.

The chain is built from TRBV19 and TRBJ1-1, with unresolved D. This CDR3 has 17 amino acids. The germline V gene encodes CDR1 LNHDA and CDR2 SQIVND (reference sequence). The germline V and J ends were trimmed by 1 base and 0 bases, with 15 bases remaining between them. CDR3 amino acids: CASSIVFAGPMNTEAFF. The CDR3 coding sequence is TGTGCCAGTAGTATAGTCTTTGCAGGACCCATGAACACTGAAGCTTTCTTT. Full variable domain (outside the CDR3, taken from reference TRBV19 and TRBJ1-1): DGGITQSPKYLFRKEGQNVTLSCEQNLNHDAMYWYRQDPGQGLRLIYYSQIVNDFQKGDIAEGYSVSREKKESFPLTVTSAQKNPTAFYLCASSIVFAGPMNTEAFFGQGTRLTVV.

The V and J genes are TRBV7-2 and TRBJ1-5; weak D call: TRBD1 (5 bases). The CDR3 extends over 11 amino acids. Germline V gives CDR1 SGHTA, CDR2 FQGNSA. V was shortened by 6 bases and J by 9 bases, with 9 bases between the two germline ends. The CDR3: CASRGAGPQHF. The CDR3 DNA sequence: TGTGCCAGCAGAGGGGCTGGGCCCCAGCATTTT.

This clonotype appeared a few times. The V and J genes are TRBV2 and TRBJ1-5; D not resolved. Trimming stripped 3 bases from V and 1 base from J, with 7 bases between. The CDR3 is 14 residues long. In germline, CDR1 is SNHLY, CDR2 FYNNEI. CDR3 sequence (DNA): TGTGCCAGCAGTGACCTCGGGAGCAATCAGCCCCAGCATTTT. Protein sequence: CASSDLGSNQPQHF.

This clonotype came up a few times. V usage is TRBV7-9 and J usage is TRBJ1-2, with D maybe TRBD1 (5 bases). V gave up 3 bases and J gave up 4 bases, with 15 bases separating them. CDR1 SEHNR and CDR2 FQNEAQ come from the germline V gene (reference sequence). The CDR3 is made up of 15 amino acids. The CDR3 sequence is CASSFPSRAGYGYTF. The CDR3 DNA sequence: TGTGCCAGCAGCTTTCCGTCCAGGGCGGGCTATGGCTACACCTTC.

This clonotype has at least ten counts. This chain links TRBV3-1 with TRBJ1-1; D is undetermined. This CDR3 has 13 residues. V was pared by 3 bases and J by 1 base, with 6 bases between. Germline loops: CDR1 LGHDT, CDR2 YNNKEL (reference sequence). CDR3: CASSQNPNTEAFF. In nucleotides, the CDR3 is TGTGCCAGCAGCCAGAACCCGAACACTGAAGCTTTCTTT.

This clonotype occurred a few times. V usage is TRBV5-1 and J usage is TRBJ2-1; perhaps D is TRBD1 or TRBD2 (5 bases each). V lost 0 bases and J lost 4, with 8 bases in between. The CDR3 is 14 residues long. Germline V gene data show CDR1 as SGHRS and CDR2 as YFSETQ. The CDR3 nucleotides are TGCGCCAGCAGCTTGGTGGGGGATTACAATGAGCAGTTCTTC. This encodes CASSLVGDYNEQFF.

V is TRBV5-6 and J is TRBJ2-1; no clear D. The germline V and J ends were trimmed by 2 bases and 15 bases, with 12 bases remaining between them. The CDR3 extends over 11 amino acids. Germline-derived CDR1 and CDR2 are SGHDT and YYEEEE. CDR3 residues: CASSLVGRAFF. The DNA for the CDR3 is TGTGCCAGCAGCTTAGTGGGAAGGGCGTTCTTC.

This clonotype was observed a handful of times. This chain connects TRBV19 to TRBJ1-1; D is perhaps TRBD1 (5 bases). The V end lost 5 bases, the J end lost 1 base, and 14 bases lay between the germline ends. The CDR3 runs 15 residues. Germline V gene lookup returns CDR1 LNHDA and CDR2 SQIVND (reference sequence). CDR3 loop: CASSPSGLQNTEAFF. The CDR3 nucleotides are TGTGCCAGTAGTCCGTCGGGACTCCAGAACACTGAAGCTTTCTTT.

This chain joins TRBV5-1 and TRBJ2-5; D may be TRBD1 (5 bases). V lost 0 bases and J 0 bases, leaving 9 bases between the germline ends. This CDR3 is built from 15 residues. Looked up from germline, CDR1 is SGHRS and CDR2 is YFSETQ. CDR3 nucleotide sequence: TGCGCCAGCAGCTTGGTAGGGGTAAACCAAGAGACCCAGTACTTC. It is translated as CASSLVGVNQETQYF.

This clonotype appeared many times. The chain links TRBV20-1 to TRBJ2-3, with D tentatively TRBD1 or TRBD2 (7 bases each). From germline, CDR1 is DFQATT and CDR2 SNEGSKA (reference sequence). The V end was cut by 7 bases, the J end by 8 bases, with 16 bases between. The length of the CDR3 is 12 residues. CDR3 DNA: TGCAGTGGCAGGGGGGGGCAAGTTACGCAGTATTTT. Translating it yields CSGRGGQVTQYF.

This clonotype turned up a few times. This chain joins TRBV9 and TRBJ1-4; 10 nucleotides line up with TRBD1. Germline loops: CDR1 SGDLS, CDR2 YYNGEE. The CDR3 consists of 15 residues. V gave up 3 bases and J gave up 7 bases; unmatched junction bases: 6. CDR3 amino acids: CASSATGTGAEKLFF. Here the CDR3 DNA reads TGTGCCAGCAGCGCTACCGGGACAGGGGCTGAAAAACTGTTTTTT.

This chain links TRBV10-1 with TRBJ1-1; TRBD1 might be the D (6 bases). The CDR3 has 17 amino acids. The ends were cut back, 0 bases at V and 0 bases at J, with 14 bases in the middle. The germline V gene has CDR1 WNHNN and CDR2 SYGVQD (reference sequence). The CDR3 reads CASSESEGQLMNTEAFF. CDR3 coding DNA: TGCGCCAGCAGTGAGTCTGAAGGACAGCTTATGAACACTGAAGCTTTCTTT.

This clonotype has a handful of counts. The chain is built from TRBV10-3 and TRBJ1-1; TRBD1 matches 7 bases. The CDR3 extends over 13 amino acids. After removal of 6 bases from V and 0 bases from J, the junction contained 1 base not matched to a gene. Per germline, CDR1 ENHRY and CDR2 SYGVKD. This CDR3 reads CAIRTGLNTEAFF. In DNA, the CDR3 is TGTGCCATCAGGACAGGGTTGAACACTGAAGCTTTCTTT.

The table lists this clonotype with a few counts. J is TRBJ1-1 and V is TRBV7-9; a weak D match, TRBD1 (5 bases). V lost 4 bases to trimming and J lost 1 base, with 13 bases between them. Germline-derived CDR1 and CDR2 are SEHNR and FQNEAQ (reference sequence). This CDR3 region has 15 residues. The CDR3 loop is CASSSSGGKNTEAFF. DNA of the CDR3: TGTGCCAGCAGCTCCAGTGGGGGGAAGAACACTGAAGCTTTCTTT.

V usage is TRBV12-3 or TRBV12-4 and J usage is TRBJ2-3; D is unresolved. The CDR3 is 13 amino acids. Deletions cut 7 bases from V and 6 bases from J, with 14 bases between. For the CDR3, the DNA is TGTGCCAGCATCCCCAGTGGGGTCGATACGCAGTATTTT. It yields the protein CASIPSGVDTQYF.

The chain recombines TRBV27 with TRBJ2-1; 7 nucleotides match TRBD1. CDR3 length: 16 amino acids. The germline CDR1 and CDR2 sequences are MNHEY and SMNVEV (reference sequence). Unmatched junction bases numbered 8, after V lost 1 base and J lost 5 bases. DNA for the CDR3: TGTGCCAGCAGTTTATTCTACGGGACAGCGAACAATGAGCAGTTCTTC. Amino acids: CASSLFYGTANNEQFF.

This clonotype was detected only a few times. The chain uses TRBV20-1 and TRBJ2-3, with D possibly being TRBD1 (6 bases). V was cut by 6 bases and J by 5 bases, with 15 bases left in between. CDR3 length: 13 amino acids. Germline V gene data show CDR1 as DFQATT and CDR2 as SNEGSKA (reference sequence). The CDR3 region has the DNA TGCAGTGCCCCTGGGTGGGGGCGAGATACGCAGTATTTT. It specifies CSAPGWGRDTQYF.

This clonotype was recorded many times. The V and J genes are TRBV25-1 and TRBJ1-1, with D unresolved. Trimming left V 6 bases short and J 6 bases short, with 11 bases between. The CDR3 sequence is 12 residues long. Germline CDR1 and CDR2: MGHDK and SYGVNS. DNA of the CDR3: TGTGCCAGCAGCACAGACGTCGCTGAAGCTTTCTTT. Protein: CASSTDVAEAFF.

This clonotype was counted a few times. This chain links TRBV6-1 with TRBJ1-6; possible D gene TRBD1, 5 bases. Trimming took 0 bases from V and 7 from J, leaving 13 bases between them. The germline V gene has CDR1 MNHNS and CDR2 SASEGT. This CDR3 contains 16 residues. CDR3 residues: CASSEAHRRANSPLHF. The CDR3 nucleotides read TGTGCCAGCAGTGAAGCGCACAGGCGGGCGAATTCACCCCTCCACTTT.

The genes are TRBV4-2 and TRBJ1-5; D is unresolved. Trimming took 5 bases from V and 7 from J, leaving 15 bases between them. The CDR3 totals 14 residues. The germline V gene encodes CDR1 LGHNA and CDR2 YNFKEQ. DNA for the CDR3: TGTGCCAGCAGCTTAGCAGGACCGAGCCAGCCCCAGCATTTT. Protein sequence: CASSLAGPSQPQHF.